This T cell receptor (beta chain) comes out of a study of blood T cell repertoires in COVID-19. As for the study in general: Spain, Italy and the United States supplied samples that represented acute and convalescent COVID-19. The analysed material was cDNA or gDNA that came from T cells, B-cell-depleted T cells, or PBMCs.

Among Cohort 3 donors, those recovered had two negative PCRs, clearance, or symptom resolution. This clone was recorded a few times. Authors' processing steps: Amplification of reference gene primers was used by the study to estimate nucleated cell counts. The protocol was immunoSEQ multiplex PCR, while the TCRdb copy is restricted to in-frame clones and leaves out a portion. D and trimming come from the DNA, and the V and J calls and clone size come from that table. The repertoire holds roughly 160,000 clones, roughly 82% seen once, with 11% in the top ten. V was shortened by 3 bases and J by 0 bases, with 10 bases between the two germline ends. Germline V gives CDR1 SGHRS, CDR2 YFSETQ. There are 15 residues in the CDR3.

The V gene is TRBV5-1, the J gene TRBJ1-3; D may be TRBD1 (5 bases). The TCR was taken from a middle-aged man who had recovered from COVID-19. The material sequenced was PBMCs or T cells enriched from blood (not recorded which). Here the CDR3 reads CASSWGEPSGNTIYF. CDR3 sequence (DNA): TGCGCCAGCAGCTGGGGGGAACCCTCTGGAAACACCATATATTTT.